The entry below gives a single T cell receptor beta chain sequence along with its context. Its matching antigen is unknown. TCRdb keeps only in-frame clones here, not all; method: immunoSEQ multiplex PCR. The table records about 130,000 clones, about 87% of them present only once. This CDR3 spans 16 amino acids. Trimming cost V 5 bases and J 1 base, with 18 bases left between them. Germline loops: CDR1 MDHEN, CDR2 SYDVKM. The source of the sample is a study of T cell responses to AZD1222 COVID-19 vaccine. Findings of the study overall: The donors showed a predominance of white British ancestry and of females, with possible underestimation of clonal diversity. Only five to seven individuals given AZD1222 were seropositive at baseline.

The sequencing here drew on peripheral blood, taken on day 0 of AZD1222 vaccination. The chain is built from TRBV28 and TRBJ2-7, with D possibly TRBD2 on 6 matching bases. The clonotype comes from an adult in good health. CDR3 sequence reads: CASSKVGDWLSYEQYF. DNA of the CDR3: TGTGCCAGCAGTAAGGTTGGGGACTGGTTATCCTACGAGCAGTACTTC.